Here is one T cell receptor beta chain with its context. The sample comes from a study of blood T cell repertoires in COVID-19. Study summary: T cells, B-cell-depleted T cells, or PBMCs supplied cDNA or gDNA.

In the authors' workflow: By means of reference gene primer amplification, nucleated cell counts were estimated. TCRdb's table, derived via immunoSEQ multiplex PCR, lists solely in-frame clones and lacks some. V, J and clone size reflect that table, while D and trimming were determined from the DNA. Of roughly 200,000 clones in the sample, over 75% were seen once. Germline V gives CDR1 SEHNR, CDR2 FQNEAQ (reference sequence). V lost 3 bases and J 0 bases, leaving 8 bases between the germline ends. The CDR3 covers 14 residues. This receptor was taken from a human donor with active or convalescent COVID-19. The donor label of this sample is uncertain. The chain uses TRBV7-9 and TRBJ2-5; no clear D. Sequences were obtained from peripheral blood. The CDR3 nucleotides read TGTGCCAGCAGCTTCTCTCTAGACCAAGAGACCCAGTACTTC. This translates into CASSFSLDQETQYF. The complete variable domain, with remaining parts taken from reference TRBV7-9 and TRBJ2-5, reads DTGVSQNPRHKITKRGQNVTFRCDPISEHNRLYWYRQTLGQGPEFLTYFQNEAQLEKSRLLSDRFSAERPKGSFSTLEIQRTEQGDSAMYLCASSFSLDQETQYFGPGTRLLVL.